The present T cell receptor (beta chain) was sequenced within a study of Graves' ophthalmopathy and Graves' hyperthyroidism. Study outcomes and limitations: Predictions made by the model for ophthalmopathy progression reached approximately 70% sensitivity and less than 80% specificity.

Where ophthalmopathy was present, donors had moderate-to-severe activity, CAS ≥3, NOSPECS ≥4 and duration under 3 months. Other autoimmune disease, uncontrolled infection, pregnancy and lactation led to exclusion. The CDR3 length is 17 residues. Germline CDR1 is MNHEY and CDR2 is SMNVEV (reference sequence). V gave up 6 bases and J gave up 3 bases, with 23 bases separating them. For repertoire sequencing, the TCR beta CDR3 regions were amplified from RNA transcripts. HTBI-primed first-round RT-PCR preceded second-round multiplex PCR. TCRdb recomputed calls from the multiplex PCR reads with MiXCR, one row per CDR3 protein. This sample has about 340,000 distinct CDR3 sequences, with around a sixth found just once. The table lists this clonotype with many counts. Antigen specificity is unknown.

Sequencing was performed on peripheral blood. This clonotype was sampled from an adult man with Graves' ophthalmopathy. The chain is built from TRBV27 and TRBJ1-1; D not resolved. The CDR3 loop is CASSPIVTSKYYTEAFF. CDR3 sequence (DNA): TGTGCCAGCAGCCCAATCGTGACGTCGAAGTATTACACTGAAGCTTTCTTT.